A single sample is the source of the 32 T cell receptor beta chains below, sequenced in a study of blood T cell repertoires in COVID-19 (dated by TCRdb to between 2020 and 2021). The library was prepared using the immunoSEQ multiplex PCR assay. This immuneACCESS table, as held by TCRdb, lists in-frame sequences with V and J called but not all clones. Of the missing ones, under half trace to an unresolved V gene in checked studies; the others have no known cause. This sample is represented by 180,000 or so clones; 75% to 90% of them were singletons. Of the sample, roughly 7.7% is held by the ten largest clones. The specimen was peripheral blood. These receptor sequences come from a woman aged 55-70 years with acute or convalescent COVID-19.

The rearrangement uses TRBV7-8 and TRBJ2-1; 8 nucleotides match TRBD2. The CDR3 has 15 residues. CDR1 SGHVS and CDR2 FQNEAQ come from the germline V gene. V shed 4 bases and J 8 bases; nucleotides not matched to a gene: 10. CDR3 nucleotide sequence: TGTGCCAGCAGCTGGGGGAGCGGGAGTTCGGATGAGCAGTTCTTC. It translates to CASSWGSGSSDEQFF.

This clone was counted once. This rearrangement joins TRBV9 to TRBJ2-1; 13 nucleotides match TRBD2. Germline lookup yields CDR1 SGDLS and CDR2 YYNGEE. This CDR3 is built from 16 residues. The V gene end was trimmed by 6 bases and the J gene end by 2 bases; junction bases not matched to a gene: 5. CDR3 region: CASMSGLAGPYNEQFF. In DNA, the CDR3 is TGTGCCAGCATGTCGGGACTAGCGGGACCCTACAATGAGCAGTTCTTC.

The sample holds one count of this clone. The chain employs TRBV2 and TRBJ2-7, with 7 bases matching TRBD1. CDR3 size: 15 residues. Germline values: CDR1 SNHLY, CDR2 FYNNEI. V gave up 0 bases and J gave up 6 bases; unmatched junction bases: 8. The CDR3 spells CASSEAPIAGGEQYF. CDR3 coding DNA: TGTGCCAGCAGTGAAGCGCCAATAGCAGGGGGCGAGCAGTACTTC.

CDR3 protein: CASSLAGVENEQYF. CDR3 nucleotides: TGTGCCAGCAGCCTAGCGGGAGTGGAAAACGAGCAGTACTTC. The rearrangement uses TRBV3-1 (or the pseudogene TRBV3-2) and TRBJ2-7; TRBD2 matches at 9 bases. Losses at the gene ends were 4 bases for V and 5 bases for J; bases not matched to a gene: 6. CDR1 is LGHDT and CDR2 is YNNKEL in the germline V gene (reference sequence). The CDR3 length is 14 residues.

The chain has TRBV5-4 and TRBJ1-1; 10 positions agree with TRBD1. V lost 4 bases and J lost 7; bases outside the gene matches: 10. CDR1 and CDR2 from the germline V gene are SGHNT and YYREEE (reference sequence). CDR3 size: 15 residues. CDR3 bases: TGTGCCAGCAGCCTGCCGGGACAGGGGTCTTTTGAAGCTTTCTTT. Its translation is CASSLPGQGSFEAFF.

The CDR3 loop is CANSLAFAGGEQFF. CDR3 bases: TGTGCCAATTCACTAGCGTTCGCGGGTGGTGAGCAGTTCTTC. V usage is TRBV2 and J usage is TRBJ2-1; 7 bases align to TRBD2. Germline-derived CDR1 and CDR2 are SNHLY and FYNNEI. The ends lost 10 bases at V and 9 bases at J; junction bases unmatched: 15. The CDR3 totals 14 residues.

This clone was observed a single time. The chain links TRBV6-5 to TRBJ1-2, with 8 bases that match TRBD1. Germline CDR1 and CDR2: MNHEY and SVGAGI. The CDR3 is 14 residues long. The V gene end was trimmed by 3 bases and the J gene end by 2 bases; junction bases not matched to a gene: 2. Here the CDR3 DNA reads TGTGCCAGCAGTTATACAGGGGGAAACTATGGCTACACCTTC. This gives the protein CASSYTGGNYGYTF.

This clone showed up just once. The CDR3 loop reads CASSSQGSGGQPQHF. The CDR3, as DNA: TGTGCCAGCAGCTCCCAAGGGTCAGGGGGTCAGCCCCAGCATTTT. This chain joins TRBV7-8 and TRBJ1-5; TRBD1 agrees at 7 bases. Germline assignment: CDR1 SGHVS and CDR2 FQNEAQ. V dropped 4 bases and J dropped 6; count of bases not matched to a gene: 9. This CDR3 comprises 15 residues.

CDR3 residues: CARNTGLGNSPLHF. CDR3 bases: TGTGCCAGGAATACAGGATTGGGGAATTCACCCCTCCACTTT. The J gene is TRBJ1-6, the V gene TRBV2; possibly TRBD1 for D (5 bases). Trimming took 9 bases from V and 7 from J, leaving 16 bases between them. CDR3 size: 14 residues. Germline V lookup: CDR1 SNHLY, CDR2 FYNNEI.

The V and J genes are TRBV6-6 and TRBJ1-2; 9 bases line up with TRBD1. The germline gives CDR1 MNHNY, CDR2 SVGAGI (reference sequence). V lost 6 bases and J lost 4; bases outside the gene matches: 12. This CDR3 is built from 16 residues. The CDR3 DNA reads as TGTGCCAGCAGCTCGCCGGGACAGGGAACCGGCTATGGCTACACCTTC. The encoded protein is CASSSPGQGTGYGYTF.

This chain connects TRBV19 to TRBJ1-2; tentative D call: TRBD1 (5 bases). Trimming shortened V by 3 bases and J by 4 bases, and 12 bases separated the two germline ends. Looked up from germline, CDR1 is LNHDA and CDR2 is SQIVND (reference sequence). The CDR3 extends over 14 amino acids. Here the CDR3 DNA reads TGTGCCAGTAGTATCCAGGGATACATCTATGGCTACACCTTC. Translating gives CASSIQGYIYGYTF.

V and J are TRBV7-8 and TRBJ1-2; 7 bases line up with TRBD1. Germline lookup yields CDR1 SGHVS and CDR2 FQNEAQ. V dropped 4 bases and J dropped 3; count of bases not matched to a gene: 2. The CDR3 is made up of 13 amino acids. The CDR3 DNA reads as TGTGCCAGCAGCTCCACAGGGGACTATGGCTACACCTTC. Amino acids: CASSSTGDYGYTF.

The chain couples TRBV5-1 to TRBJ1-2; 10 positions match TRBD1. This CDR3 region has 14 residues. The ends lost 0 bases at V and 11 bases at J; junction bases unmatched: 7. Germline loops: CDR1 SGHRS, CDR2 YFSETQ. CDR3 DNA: TGCGCCAGCAGCTTGGAGGGACAGGGGATTTATTACACCTTC. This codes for CASSLEGQGIYYTF.

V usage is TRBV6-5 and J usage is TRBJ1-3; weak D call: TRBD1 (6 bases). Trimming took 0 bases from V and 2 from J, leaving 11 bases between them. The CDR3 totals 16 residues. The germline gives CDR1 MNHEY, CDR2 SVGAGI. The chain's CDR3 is CASSYSGTGPGNTIYF. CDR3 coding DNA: TGTGCCAGCAGTTACTCCGGCACAGGGCCTGGAAACACCATATATTTT.

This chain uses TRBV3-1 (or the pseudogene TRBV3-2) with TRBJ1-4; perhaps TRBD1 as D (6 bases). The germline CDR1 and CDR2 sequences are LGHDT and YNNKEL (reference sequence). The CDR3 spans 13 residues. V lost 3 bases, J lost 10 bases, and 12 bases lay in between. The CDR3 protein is CASSQAGEPKLFF. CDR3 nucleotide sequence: TGTGCCAGCAGCCAGGCAGGGGAGCCAAAACTGTTTTTT.

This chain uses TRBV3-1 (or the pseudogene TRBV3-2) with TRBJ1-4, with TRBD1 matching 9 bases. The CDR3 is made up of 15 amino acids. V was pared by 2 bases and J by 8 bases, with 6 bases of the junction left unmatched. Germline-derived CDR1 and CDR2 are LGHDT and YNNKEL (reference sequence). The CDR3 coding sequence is TGTGCCAGCAGCCAAACCGGGACAGGGCCCGAAAAACTGTTTTTT. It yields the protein CASSQTGTGPEKLFF.

The CDR3 spells CASSQRVTTSGANVLTF. CDR3 bases: TGTGCCAGCAGCCAAAGAGTAACCACCTCTGGGGCCAACGTCCTGACTTTC. The rearrangement links TRBV3-1 (or the pseudogene TRBV3-2) to TRBJ2-6, with no clear D. The germline CDR1 and CDR2 sequences are LGHDT and YNNKEL (reference sequence). V was shortened by 2 bases and J by 0 bases, with 11 bases between the two germline ends. This CDR3 comprises 17 residues.

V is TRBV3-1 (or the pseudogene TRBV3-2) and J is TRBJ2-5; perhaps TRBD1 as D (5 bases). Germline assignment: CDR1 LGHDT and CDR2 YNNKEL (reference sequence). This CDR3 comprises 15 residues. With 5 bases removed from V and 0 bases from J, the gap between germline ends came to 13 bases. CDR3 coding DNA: TGTGCCAGCAGCTCCAGGACACCGTACCAAGAGACCCAGTACTTC. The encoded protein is CASSSRTPYQETQYF.

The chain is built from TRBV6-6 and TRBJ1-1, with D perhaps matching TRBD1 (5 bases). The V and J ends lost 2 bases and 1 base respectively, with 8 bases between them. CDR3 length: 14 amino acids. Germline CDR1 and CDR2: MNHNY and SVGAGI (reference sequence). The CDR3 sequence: CASSYRTGNTEAFF. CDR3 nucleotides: TGTGCCAGCAGTTACCGCACAGGGAACACTGAAGCTTTCTTT.

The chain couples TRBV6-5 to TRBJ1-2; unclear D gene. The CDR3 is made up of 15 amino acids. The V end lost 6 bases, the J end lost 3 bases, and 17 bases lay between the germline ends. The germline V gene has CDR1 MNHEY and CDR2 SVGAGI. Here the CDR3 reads CASRLGSGNDYGYTF. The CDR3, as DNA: TGTGCCAGCAGGCTGGGGTCGGGGAATGACTATGGCTACACCTTC.

CDR3 sequence (DNA): TGTGCCAGCAGCAAAGAGGTGGGGACAGGGGACGGCGAGCAGTACGTC. It is translated as CASSKEVGTGDGEQYV. The chain combines TRBV21-1 with TRBJ2-7; the table's TRBD1 call for D was not verified on the DNA. TRBV21-1 is classified as a pseudogene. The CDR3 covers 16 residues.

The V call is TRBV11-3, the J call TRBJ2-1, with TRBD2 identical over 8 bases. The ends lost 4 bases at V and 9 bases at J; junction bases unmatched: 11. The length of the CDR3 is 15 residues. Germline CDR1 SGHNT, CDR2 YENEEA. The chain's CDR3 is CASSSTGTRSFEQFF. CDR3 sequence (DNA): TGTGCCAGCAGCTCGACCGGGACTAGATCTTTTGAGCAGTTCTTC.

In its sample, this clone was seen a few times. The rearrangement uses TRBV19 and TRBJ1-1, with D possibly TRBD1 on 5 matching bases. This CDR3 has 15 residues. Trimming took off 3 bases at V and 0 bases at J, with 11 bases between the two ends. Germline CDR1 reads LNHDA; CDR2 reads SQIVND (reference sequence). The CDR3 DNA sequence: TGTGCCAGTAGTATTCTGCCAGGGATGAACACTGAAGCTTTCTTT. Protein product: CASSILPGMNTEAFF.

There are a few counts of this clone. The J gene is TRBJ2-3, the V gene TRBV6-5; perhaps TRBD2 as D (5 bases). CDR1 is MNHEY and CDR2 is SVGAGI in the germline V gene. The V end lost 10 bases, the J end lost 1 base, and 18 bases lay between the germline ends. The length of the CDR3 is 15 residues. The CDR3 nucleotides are TGTGCCACCCGCCGGGGTCCCACTCGCACAGATACGCAGTATTTT. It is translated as CATRRGPTRTDTQYF.

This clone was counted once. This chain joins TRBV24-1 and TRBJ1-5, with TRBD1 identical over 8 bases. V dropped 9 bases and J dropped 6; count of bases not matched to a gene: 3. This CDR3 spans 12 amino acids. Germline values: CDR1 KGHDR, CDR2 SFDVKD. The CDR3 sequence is CATQGAGQPQHF. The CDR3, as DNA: TGTGCCACCCAGGGGGCGGGTCAGCCCCAGCATTTT.

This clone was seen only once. The CDR3 nucleotides read TGTGCTAGTGGTTTCGGGACAGATACGCAGTATTTT. The encoded protein is CASGFGTDTQYF. This chain joins TRBV12-5 and TRBJ2-3; the D is unclear. The ends were cut back, 3 bases at V and 3 bases at J, with 4 bases in the middle. Germline CDR1 reads LGHNT; CDR2 reads FRNRAP. This CDR3 comprises 12 residues.

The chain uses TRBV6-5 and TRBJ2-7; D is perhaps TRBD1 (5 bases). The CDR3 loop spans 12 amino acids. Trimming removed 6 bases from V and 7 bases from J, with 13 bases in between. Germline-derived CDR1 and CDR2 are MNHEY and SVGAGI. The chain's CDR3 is CASSPTRQEQYV. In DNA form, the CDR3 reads TGTGCCAGCAGCCCGACGAGACAGGAGCAGTACGTC.

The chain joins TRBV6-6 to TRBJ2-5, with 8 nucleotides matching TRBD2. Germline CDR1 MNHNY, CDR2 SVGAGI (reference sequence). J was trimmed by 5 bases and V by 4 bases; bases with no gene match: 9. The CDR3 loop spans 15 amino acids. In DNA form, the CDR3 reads TGTGCCAGCAGTTCTTCCCCGGGAGGGGTTGAGACCCAGTACTTC. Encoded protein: CASSSSPGGVETQYF.

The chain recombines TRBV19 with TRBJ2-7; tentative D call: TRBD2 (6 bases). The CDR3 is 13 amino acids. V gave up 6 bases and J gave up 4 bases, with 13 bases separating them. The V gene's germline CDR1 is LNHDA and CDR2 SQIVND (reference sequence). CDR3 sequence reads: CASRHGSRYEQYF. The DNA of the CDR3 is TGTGCCAGTAGGCACGGGAGTAGGTACGAGCAGTACTTC.

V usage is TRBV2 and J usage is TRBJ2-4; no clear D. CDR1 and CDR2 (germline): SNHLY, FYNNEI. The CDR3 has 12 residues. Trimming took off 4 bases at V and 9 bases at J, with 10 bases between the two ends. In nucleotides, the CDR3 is TGTGCCAGCAGTGTTTCCTTCCCCATTCAGTACTTC. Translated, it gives CASSVSFPIQYF.

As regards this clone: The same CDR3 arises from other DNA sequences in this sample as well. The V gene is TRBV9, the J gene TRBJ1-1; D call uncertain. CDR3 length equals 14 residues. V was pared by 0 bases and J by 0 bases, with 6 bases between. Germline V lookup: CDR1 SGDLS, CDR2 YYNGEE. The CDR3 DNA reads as TGTGCCAGCAGCGTAGACAGACTGAACACTGAAGCTTTCTTT. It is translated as CASSVDRLNTEAFF.

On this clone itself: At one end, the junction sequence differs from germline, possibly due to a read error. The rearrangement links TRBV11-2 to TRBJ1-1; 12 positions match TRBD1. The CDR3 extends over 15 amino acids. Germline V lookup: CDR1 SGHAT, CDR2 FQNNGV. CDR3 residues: CASSFRGQGAGEACF. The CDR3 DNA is TGTGCCAGCAGCTTCCGGGGACAGGGGGCTGGTGAAGCTTGCTTT.